This T cell receptor (beta chain) originates from a study of blood T cells in healthy people across ages. Study background: In model experiments, template switching was able to capture about one barcoded beta molecule for every two T cells that were present.

There are a few counts of this clonotype. The use of a sample-barcoded 5' primer and a J-beta primer mix characterized a second PCR of roughly 7 to 11 cycles. A minimum of 2.5 million CDR3-containing paired-end reads was obtained for each sample. TCRdb independently ran MiXCR on the 5' RACE reads; one entry per CDR3 protein. The repertoire holds some 930,000 distinct CDR3 sequences, with just under 30% as singletons. This sample also appeared in a second study, on T cells of mothers and their children.

Source material: blood. The receptor comes from a middle-aged woman in good health.

CDR3 in DNA: TGTGCCAGCTGCCCCACGGGGCCGGGCGAGCAGTACTTC. It translates to CASCPTGPGEQYF. The chain combines TRBV7-2 with TRBJ2-7; D assignment may be TRBD1 or TRBD2 (5 bases each). CDR1 is SGHTA, CDR2 FQGNSA, per germline. With 8 bases removed from V and 6 bases from J, the gap between germline ends came to 17 bases. This CDR3 has 13 residues.